Included here is one T cell receptor beta chain sequence, with context. The authors' processing: Reference gene primers were amplified, and this amplification served to estimate nucleated cell counts. Using immunoSEQ multiplex PCR, the repertoire was profiled, and TCRdb retains in-frame clones only, with some absent. V, J and clone size reflect that table, while D and trimming were determined from the DNA. The table shows approximately 50,000 clones, with about 72% occurring only once. The sample is drawn from a study of blood T cell repertoires in COVID-19. The sequenced sample consisted of PBMCs or T cells enriched from blood (not recorded which). This TCR was recovered from a woman in her forties or fifties with acute COVID-19.

CDR3 in DNA: TGCGCCAGCAGTGAGTCGGCGGGGGGGTACAATGAGCAGTTCTTC. Its translation: CASSESAGGYNEQFF. The V gene is TRBV10-1, the J gene TRBJ2-1, with 9 bases fitting TRBD2. J lost 4 bases, V lost 0 bases, and 1 base had no gene match. The CDR3 extends over 15 amino acids. CDR1 is WNHNN and CDR2 is SYGVQD in the germline V gene (reference sequence).